These 20 T cell receptor beta chains originate from one sample sequenced in a study of T cells in Graves' hyperthyroidism and ophthalmopathy. RNA transcripts gave rise to amplified TCR beta CDR3 regions. The HTBI primer set drove a first-round RT-PCR of the TCR CDR3. TCRdb re-analysed the multiplex PCR reads in MiXCR, keeping a single row per CDR3 protein. The data show some 180,000 distinct CDR3 sequences, over 15% seen once. Input material: blood. All receptors derive from a woman between 50 and 59 years old with Graves' hyperthyroidism.

The table lists this clonotype with many counts. The rearrangement links TRBV27 to TRBJ1-6; D unclear. The CDR3 consists of 14 residues. V was clipped by 4 bases and J by 7 bases, with 11 bases between them. Germline V gene data show CDR1 as MNHEY and CDR2 as SMNVEV (reference sequence). In nucleotides, the CDR3 is TGTGCCAGCAGTTATACAGCGGAAAATTCACCCCTCCACTTT. It is translated as CASSYTAENSPLHF.

In DNA form, the CDR3 reads TGTGCCAGCAGTTACGCAACTCCCACGGCGACGGTAGGGCAGTACTTC. This gives the protein CASSYATPTATVGQYF. This rearrangement joins TRBV6-9 to TRBJ2-7; D unresolved. The ends were cut back, 3 bases at V and 9 bases at J, with 24 bases in the middle. The CDR3 runs to 16 residues. Per the germline V gene, CDR1 is MNHGY and CDR2 is SVAAGI.

This clonotype has ten or more counts. The V and J genes are TRBV24-1 and TRBJ2-3; TRBD2 matches at 10 bases. The CDR3 contains 16 residues. Germline values: CDR1 KGHDR, CDR2 SFDVKD. J gave up 0 bases and V 2 bases, and 1 base lay outside the gene matches. CDR3 sequence reads: CATSDYSGGSTDTQYF. Here the CDR3 DNA reads TGTGCCACCAGTGATTATAGCGGGGGGAGCACAGATACGCAGTATTTT.

This clonotype was recorded many times. This chain joins TRBV11-2 and TRBJ2-5; 7 bases are a match to TRBD2. Trimming took 1 base from V and 4 from J; bases not matched to a gene: 6. The germline CDR1 and CDR2 sequences are SGHAT and FQNNGV. The CDR3 extends over 15 amino acids. CDR3: CASSLAGLGAETQYF. CDR3 DNA: TGTGCCAGCAGCTTAGCTGGACTAGGAGCAGAGACCCAGTACTTC.

This clonotype was seen at least ten times. V and J are TRBV5-1 and TRBJ2-1; the match to TRBD1 covers 7 bases. The CDR3 spans 14 residues. The V segment lost 0 bases and the J segment 8 bases; nucleotides outside the gene matches: 5. Germline CDR1 and CDR2: SGHRS and YFSETQ. Here the CDR3 reads CASSLEGTVYEQFF. The CDR3 DNA is TGCGCCAGCAGCTTGGAGGGGACAGTATATGAGCAGTTCTTC.

The V and J genes are TRBV4-1 and TRBJ1-5; D perhaps matches TRBD1 (5 bases). Trimming removed 3 bases from V and 3 bases from J, with 6 bases in between. The CDR3 sequence is 13 residues long. CDR1 is MGHRA and CDR2 is YSYEKL in the germline V gene. The CDR3 loop is CASSQTDNQPQHF. The CDR3 DNA reads as TGCGCCAGCAGCCAGACAGACAATCAGCCCCAGCATTTT.

This clonotype was detected ten times or more. The V gene is TRBV6-2 or TRBV6-3, the J gene TRBJ2-1, with 7 bases lining up with TRBD2. V trimming: 2 bases; J trimming: 10 bases; junction bases outside the gene matches: 11. The CDR3 runs to 15 residues. CDR1 is MNHEY and CDR2 is SVGEGT in the germline V gene. The CDR3 DNA reads as TGTGCCAGCAGTTACCTTCAGACTCCCGGGGGGGAGCAGTTCTTC. Protein sequence: CASSYLQTPGGEQFF.

The gene calls are TRBV15 and TRBJ1-1; D remains ambiguous. Germline CDR1 LNHNV, CDR2 YYDKDF (reference sequence). The V gene lost 6 bases and the J gene lost 1 base, with 6 bases spanning the gap. This CDR3 has 12 residues. The CDR3 coding sequence is TGTGCCACCAGTCCCTGGAACACTGAAGCTTTCTTT. Translated: CATSPWNTEAFF.

This clonotype has ten or more counts. The chain is built from TRBV28 and TRBJ2-7; 8 bases map to TRBD1. The CDR3 loop spans 16 amino acids. From germline, CDR1 is MDHEN and CDR2 SYDVKM. The junction had 12 bases not matched to a gene; V was cut back by 4 bases and J by 4 bases. CDR3 DNA sequence: TGTGCCAGCAGTTCAGGTTGGACAGGGTCGAAATACGAGCAGTACTTC. As protein: CASSSGWTGSKYEQYF.

At least ten counts were recorded for this clonotype. The chain carries TRBV7-9 and TRBJ2-3; no definite D call. This CDR3 comprises 14 residues. From germline, CDR1 is SEHNR and CDR2 FQNEAQ (reference sequence). Trimming pared 2 bases from V and 0 bases from J, leaving 6 bases between. CDR3 sequence: CASSLSSSTDTQYF. The CDR3 DNA reads as TGTGCCAGCAGCTTATCATCCAGCACAGATACGCAGTATTTT.

This clonotype was detected ten times or more. The chain has TRBV6-1 and TRBJ1-6, with 8 positions matching TRBD1. The V gene's germline CDR1 is MNHNS and CDR2 SASEGT. V was pared by 5 bases and J by 10 bases, with 10 bases of the junction left unmatched. The CDR3 sequence is 15 residues long. The CDR3 DNA sequence: TGTGCCAGCAGTTACGCCCCACAGGGGGGGTCACCCCTCCACTTT. Translated: CASSYAPQGGSPLHF.

This clonotype has ten or more counts. The V gene is TRBV6-1, the J gene TRBJ2-1; D gene uncertain. The CDR3 loop spans 13 amino acids. Looked up from germline, CDR1 is MNHNS and CDR2 is SASEGT. The V end was cut by 6 bases, the J end by 3 bases, with 9 bases between. The CDR3 region is CASRDLFYNEQFF. In DNA, the CDR3 is TGTGCCAGCAGGGACCTTTTCTACAATGAGCAGTTCTTC.

This clonotype turned up a few times. The rearrangement uses TRBV13 and TRBJ2-1; D may be TRBD2 (5 bases). Germline assignment: CDR1 PRHDT and CDR2 FYEKMQ (reference sequence). The CDR3 consists of 13 residues. V lost 8 bases and J 0 bases, leaving 8 bases between the germline ends. CDR3 in amino acids: CASGGSSYNEQFF. The CDR3 nucleotides read TGTGCCAGCGGCGGGTCCTCCTACAATGAGCAGTTCTTC.

This clonotype was counted many times. This chain joins TRBV27 and TRBJ2-2, with 10 bases lining up with TRBD2. CDR1 MNHEY and CDR2 SMNVEV come from the germline V gene (reference sequence). This CDR3 is 16 amino acids long. Losses at the gene ends were 6 bases for V and 1 base for J; bases not matched to a gene: 5. The CDR3 spells CASRVSSGGNTGELFF. The CDR3 region has the DNA TGTGCCAGCAGAGTTTCTAGCGGGGGGAACACCGGGGAGCTGTTTTTT.

This clonotype was seen at least ten times. V is TRBV6-1 and J is TRBJ1-1; D is undetermined. V gave up 7 bases and J gave up 11 bases, with 23 bases separating them. The length of the CDR3 is 14 residues. Germline CDR1 MNHNS, CDR2 SASEGT. Written as DNA, the CDR3 is TGTGCCAGCAAAGATTTCGGCCTTTGGGAAGAGGCTTTCTTT. It yields the protein CASKDFGLWEEAFF.

This clonotype has a count of ten or more. The chain has TRBV27 and TRBJ1-3, with D hard to call. V was pared by 5 bases and J by 0 bases, with 8 bases between. Germline-derived CDR1 and CDR2 are MNHEY and SMNVEV (reference sequence). The CDR3 is 14 amino acids. Written as DNA, the CDR3 is TGTGCCAGCAGTAACGGATTCTCTGGAAACACCATATATTTT. Protein sequence: CASSNGFSGNTIYF.

There are many counts of this clonotype. J is TRBJ1-2 and V is TRBV5-1, with 7 nucleotides matching TRBD1. The germline gives CDR1 SGHRS, CDR2 YFSETQ. The CDR3 is 13 residues long. J lost 9 bases, V lost 4 bases, and 9 bases had no gene match. CDR3 residues: CASSRTGDNSYTF. The DNA of the CDR3 is TGCGCCAGCAGCCGGACAGGCGATAACAGCTACACCTTC.

This clonotype was detected ten times or more. The genes are TRBV28 and TRBJ2-7; D remains unclear. The CDR3 consists of 14 residues. CDR1 MDHEN and CDR2 SYDVKM come from the germline V gene. Deletions cut 5 bases from V and 5 bases from J, with 16 bases between. CDR3 sequence (DNA): TGTGCCAGCAGTAGGCCGGTCGCTTTCGACGAGCAGTACTTC. It is translated as CASSRPVAFDEQYF.

The chain uses TRBV20-1 and TRBJ2-3; 7 bases line up with TRBD2. Trimming cost V 6 bases and J 1 base; bases outside gene matches: 7. The CDR3 runs 14 residues. The germline gives CDR1 DFQATT, CDR2 SNEGSKA (reference sequence). The CDR3 here is CSAPPLAGTDTQYF. CDR3 nucleotides: TGCAGTGCCCCCCCCCTAGCGGGCACAGATACGCAGTATTTT.

This clonotype was recorded many times. V gene TRBV7-2 combines with J gene TRBJ1-5; possibly TRBD1 for D (5 bases). This CDR3 spans 17 amino acids. Germline CDR1 is SGHTA and CDR2 is FQGNSA. V was trimmed by 4 bases and J by 2 bases, leaving 18 bases between them. The CDR3 is CASSYGGAGVGNQPQHF. CDR3 in DNA: TGTGCCAGCAGCTATGGTGGGGCAGGTGTCGGCAATCAGCCCCAGCATTTT.